The clone carrying this T cell receptor (beta chain) was seen more than once but under ten times. Antigen: not known. There are 13 residues in the CDR3. V was trimmed by 5 bases and J by 5 bases, leaving 12 bases between them. Germline CDR1 SEHNR, CDR2 FQNEAQ (reference sequence). This sample stems from a study of beta chain features in type 1 diabetes. In the study overall: All samples yielded some 100,000,000 examined sorted cells.

Broader study findings: VDJ junctions from patients with type 1 diabetes contained fewer insertions and more deletions. Cells that show high TCR expression could be over-represented by cDNA sequencing. The study found moderately but significantly shorter TCRB CDR3s in all four CD4+ subsets of Type 1 diabetes patients.

Researchers reported sorting CD4+ naive, central memory, regulatory and stem cell-like memory cells via CD45RO/CCR7/CD25/CD127/CD95/CD27. All of the isolated RNA was reverse transcribed, so expressed TCRB transcripts were sequenced. Sequenced by immunoSEQ multiplex PCR; TCRdb stores in-frame clones only, minus some. The profile shows 120,000 or so clones, about 15% of them singletons. The chain combines TRBV7-9 with TRBJ1-1; D gene ambiguous. This clonotype was obtained from a man in his thirties or forties with type 1 diabetes. Sequencing was done on a sample of central memory CD4+ T cells from blood. The CDR3 spells CASSPKRETEAFF. The CDR3 DNA reads TGTGCCAGCAGCCCTAAAAGGGAGACTGAAGCTTTCTTT. Full variable domain (outside the CDR3, taken from reference TRBV7-9 and TRBJ1-1): DTGVSQNPRHKITKRGQNVTFRCDPISEHNRLYWYRQTLGQGPEFLTYFQNEAQLEKSRLLSDRFSAERPKGSFSTLEIQRTEQGDSAMYLCASSPKRETEAFFGQGTRLTVV.